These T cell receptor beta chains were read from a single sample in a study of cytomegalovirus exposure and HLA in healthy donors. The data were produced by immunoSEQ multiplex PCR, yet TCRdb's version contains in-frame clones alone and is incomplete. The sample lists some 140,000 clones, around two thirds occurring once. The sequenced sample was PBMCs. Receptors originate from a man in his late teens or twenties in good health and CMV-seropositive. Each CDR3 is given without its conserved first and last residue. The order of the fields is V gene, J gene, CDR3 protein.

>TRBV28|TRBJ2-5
ASSFYTEVPTQY
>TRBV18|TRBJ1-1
ASSRSQNTEAF
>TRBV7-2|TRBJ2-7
ASSAQTGIMDEQY
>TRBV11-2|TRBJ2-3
ASSRGTSRFTDTQY
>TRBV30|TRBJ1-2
AWSDTPNYGYT
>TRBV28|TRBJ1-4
ASSPTGGRVEKLF
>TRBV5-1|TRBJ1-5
ASSSTGGEQPQH
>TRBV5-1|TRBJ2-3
ASSFTSGSTDTQY
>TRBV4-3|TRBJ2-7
ASSQGLRDSSYEQY
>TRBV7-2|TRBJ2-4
ASSPAMEDIQY
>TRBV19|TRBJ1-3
ASSLGRNSGNTIY
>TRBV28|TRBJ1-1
ASSLVAVNTEAF
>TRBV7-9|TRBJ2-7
ASRLQGDTRQY
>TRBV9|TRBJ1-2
ASSGTDGRVYGYT
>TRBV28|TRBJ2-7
ASSLSRQGDYEQY
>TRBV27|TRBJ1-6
ASSFAQGYSPLH
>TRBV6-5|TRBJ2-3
ASSYGQGGTDTQY
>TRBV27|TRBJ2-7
ASREQGLPYEQY
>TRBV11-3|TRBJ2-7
ASSLDRGYEQY
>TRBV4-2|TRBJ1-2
ASSQEGGLRFGYT
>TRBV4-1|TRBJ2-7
ASSQESSGRGEQY
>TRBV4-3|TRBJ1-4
ASSQKLRGRLF
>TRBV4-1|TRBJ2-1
ASSQAGTGTSGRAGDEQF
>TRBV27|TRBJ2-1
ASGRLGFVNEQF
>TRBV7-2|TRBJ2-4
ASRRTGSADIQY
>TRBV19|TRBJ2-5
ASSIETSGQETQY